The 7 T cell receptor beta chains listed next were all sequenced from one sample in a study of OX40 agonist ivuxolimab in advanced cancers. The protocol was immunoSEQ multiplex PCR, while the TCRdb copy is restricted to in-frame clones and leaves out a portion. This table has nearly 80,000 clones, about 91% appearing once. Sequenced material: CD4+ or CD8+ T cells sorted from blood, taken in a trial of the OX40 agonist ivuxolimab. The receptors here all came from an adult with an advanced solid tumor such as melanoma, head and neck, liver or kidney cancer.

The chain has TRBV7-2 and TRBJ2-1, with 11 bases lining up with TRBD2. Trimming took 2 bases from V and 7 from J; bases not matched to a gene: 4. The CDR3 consists of 15 residues. Per germline, CDR1 SGHTA and CDR2 FQGNSA. The CDR3 nucleotides are TGTGCCAGCAGCTTAACTAGCGGGAGCATAAATGAGCAGTTCTTC. Protein sequence: CASSLTSGSINEQFF.

This rearrangement joins TRBV5-4 to TRBJ2-7, with 9 bases aligning to TRBD1. The germline gives CDR1 SGHNT, CDR2 YYREEE (reference sequence). The trim removed 4 bases at V and 7 bases at J, leaving 12 bases unmatched. The CDR3 runs 15 residues. The CDR3: CASSPRTGVGWEQYF. DNA for the CDR3: TGTGCCAGCAGCCCTCGGACAGGGGTTGGTTGGGAGCAGTACTTC.

This chain uses TRBV18 with TRBJ2-1; TRBD2 matches 14 bases. Per germline, CDR1 KGHSH and CDR2 LQKENI. The length of the CDR3 is 15 residues. J gave up 10 bases and V 5 bases, and 7 bases lay outside the gene matches. In DNA form, the CDR3 reads TGTGCCAGCTCAGCCGGGACTAGCGGGAGTTACGAGCAGTTCTTC. Its protein is CASSAGTSGSYEQFF. Together with reference TRBV18 and TRBJ2-1, the CDR3 gives the full variable domain: NAGVMQNPRHLVRRRGQEARLRCSPMKGHSHVYWYRQLPEEGLKFMVYLQKENIIDESGMPKERFSAEFPKEGPSILRIQQVVRGDSAAYFCASSAGTSGSYEQFFGPGTRLTVL.

The V and J genes are TRBV6-6 and TRBJ2-7; D is unresolved. Germline V gene lookup returns CDR1 MNHNY and CDR2 SVGAGI (reference sequence). The CDR3 spans 14 residues. V gave up 6 bases and J gave up 0 bases, with 12 bases separating them. The CDR3 spells CASSRVRSSYEQYF. Here the CDR3 DNA reads TGTGCCAGCAGCAGAGTGAGGAGCTCCTACGAGCAGTACTTC.

V usage is TRBV10-1 and J usage is TRBJ2-7; either TRBD1 or TRBD2 may supply D (5 bases each). V was pared by 7 bases and J by 2 bases, with 15 bases between. Germline CDR1 is WNHNN and CDR2 is SYGVQD (reference sequence). This CDR3 spans 14 amino acids. The DNA for the CDR3 is TGCGCCAGCACTCAGTGGGGGAAGGCCTACGAGCAGTACTTC. Protein sequence: CASTQWGKAYEQYF.

This chain joins TRBV5-1 and TRBJ2-1; 13 nucleotides agree with TRBD2. The CDR3 consists of 14 residues. Trimming took 2 bases from V and 8 from J; bases not matched to a gene: 1. Germline V gene lookup returns CDR1 SGHRS and CDR2 YFSETQ. The CDR3 nucleotides read TGCGCCAGCAGCTTCGGACTAGCGGGAGATGAGCAGTTCTTC. Encoded protein: CASSFGLAGDEQFF.

The CDR3: CASSQDALAKNIQYF. For the CDR3, the DNA is TGTGCCAGCAGCCAAGACGCGTTAGCCAAAAACATTCAGTACTTC. The rearrangement uses TRBV4-2 and TRBJ2-4; D gene uncertain. The CDR3 has 15 amino acids. CDR1 is LGHNA and CDR2 is YNFKEQ in the germline V gene. V lost 0 bases, J lost 0 bases, and 6 bases lay in between.